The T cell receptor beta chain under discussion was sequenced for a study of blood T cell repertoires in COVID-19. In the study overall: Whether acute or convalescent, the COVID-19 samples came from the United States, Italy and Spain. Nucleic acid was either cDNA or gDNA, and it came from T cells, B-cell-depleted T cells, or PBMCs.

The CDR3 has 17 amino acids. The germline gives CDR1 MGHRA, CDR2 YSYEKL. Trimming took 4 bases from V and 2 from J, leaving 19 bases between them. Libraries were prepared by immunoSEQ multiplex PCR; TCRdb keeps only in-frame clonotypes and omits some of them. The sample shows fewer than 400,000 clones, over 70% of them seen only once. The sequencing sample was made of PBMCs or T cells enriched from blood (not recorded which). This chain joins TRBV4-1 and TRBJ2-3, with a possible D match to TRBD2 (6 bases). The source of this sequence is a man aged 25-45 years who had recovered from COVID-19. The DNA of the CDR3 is TGCGCCAGCAGCCCCGCCTTAGCGGTGGACCTCACAGATACGCAGTATTTT. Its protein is CASSPALAVDLTDTQYF.